In its sample, the clone carrying this T cell receptor beta chain was seen many times. The data were obtained in a study of T cells in Graves' hyperthyroidism and ophthalmopathy. This CDR3 region has 13 residues. The V and J ends lost 3 bases and 8 bases, in that order; junction bases with no gene match: 6. RNA transcripts yielded amplified TCR beta CDR3 regions. Initially, a first-round RT-PCR of the TCR CDR3 employed the HTBI primer set. TCRdb re-analysed the multiplex PCR reads in MiXCR, keeping a single row per CDR3 protein. The data contain a few hundred thousand distinct CDR3 sequences, about 14% of them singletons.

V is TRBV12-3 or TRBV12-4 and J is TRBJ1-2; 7 bases fit TRBD1. Sequencing was performed on blood. This clonotype was obtained from a woman in her thirties with Graves' ophthalmopathy. CDR3 DNA sequence: TGTGCCAGCAGTTTTGAGGGGGCTCTCGGCTACACCTTC. Translated, it gives CASSFEGALGYTF.